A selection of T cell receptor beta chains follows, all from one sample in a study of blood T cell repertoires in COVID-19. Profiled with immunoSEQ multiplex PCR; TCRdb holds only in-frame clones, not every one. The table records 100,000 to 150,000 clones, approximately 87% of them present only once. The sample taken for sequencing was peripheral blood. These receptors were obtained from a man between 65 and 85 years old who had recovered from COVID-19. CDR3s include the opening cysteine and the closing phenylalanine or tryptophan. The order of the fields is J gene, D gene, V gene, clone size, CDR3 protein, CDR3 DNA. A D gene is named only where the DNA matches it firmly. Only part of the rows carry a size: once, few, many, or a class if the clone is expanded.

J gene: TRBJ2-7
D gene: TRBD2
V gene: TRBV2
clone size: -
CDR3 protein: CASSERASGLYEQYF
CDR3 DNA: TGTGCCAGCAGCGAGAGGGCTAGCGGGTTGTACGAGCAGTACTTC

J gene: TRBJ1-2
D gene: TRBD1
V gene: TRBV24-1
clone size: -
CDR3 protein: CATSGSPRTGGIFYGYTF
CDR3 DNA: TGTGCCACCAGTGGATCGCCGCGGACAGGGGGTATATTCTATGGCTACACCTTC

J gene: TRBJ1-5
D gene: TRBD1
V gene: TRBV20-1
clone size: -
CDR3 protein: CSASLQGAGQPQHF
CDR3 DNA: TGCAGTGCTAGTTTACAGGGGGCTGGTCAGCCCCAGCATTTT

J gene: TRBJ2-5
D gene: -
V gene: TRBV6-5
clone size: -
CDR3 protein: CASSYSRTVLRETQYF
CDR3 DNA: TGTGCCAGCAGTTACTCTCGGACAGTCTTACGAGAGACCCAGTACTTC

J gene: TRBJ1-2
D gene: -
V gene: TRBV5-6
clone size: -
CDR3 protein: CASSFLGSQDLSYGYTF
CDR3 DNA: TGTGCCAGCAGCTTCCTAGGGAGTCAGGACTTATCCTATGGCTACACCTTC

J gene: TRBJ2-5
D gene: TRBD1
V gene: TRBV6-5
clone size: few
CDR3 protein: CASRQNRGGETQYF
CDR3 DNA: TGTGCCAGCAGACAAAACAGGGGTGGCGAGACCCAGTACTTC

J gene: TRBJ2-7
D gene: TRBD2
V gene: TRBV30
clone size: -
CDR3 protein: CAWSRPGLAGVLDEQYF
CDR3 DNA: TGTGCCTGGAGTAGACCGGGACTAGCGGGAGTTTTGGACGAGCAGTACTTC

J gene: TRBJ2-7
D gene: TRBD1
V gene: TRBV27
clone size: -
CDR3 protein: CASSLKGQGAYEQYF
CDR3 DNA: TGTGCCAGCAGTTTAAAAGGACAGGGGGCCTACGAGCAGTACTTC

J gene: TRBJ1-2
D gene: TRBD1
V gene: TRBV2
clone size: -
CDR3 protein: CASNRQGVYGYTF
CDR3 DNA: TGTGCCAGCAATCGACAGGGGGTCTATGGCTACACCTTC

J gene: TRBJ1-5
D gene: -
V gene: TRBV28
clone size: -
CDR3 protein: CASSATGTQPQHF
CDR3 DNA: TGTGCCAGCAGTGCTACAGGGACTCAGCCCCAGCATTTT

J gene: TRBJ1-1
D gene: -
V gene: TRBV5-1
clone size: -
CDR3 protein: CASSLPAFNTEAFF
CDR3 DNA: TGCGCCAGCAGCCTTCCAGCGTTTAACACTGAAGCTTTCTTT

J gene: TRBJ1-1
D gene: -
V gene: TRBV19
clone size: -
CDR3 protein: CASSIQGVPNTEAFF
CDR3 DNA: TGTGCCAGTAGTATTCAGGGCGTCCCCAACACTGAAGCTTTCTTT

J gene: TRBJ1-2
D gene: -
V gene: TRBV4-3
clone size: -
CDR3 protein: CASSQDLETRYGYTF
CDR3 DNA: TGCGCCAGCAGCCAAGATTTGGAAACGAGGTATGGCTACACCTTC

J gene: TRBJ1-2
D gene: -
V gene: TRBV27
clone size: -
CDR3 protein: CASSFQAPWKTGGYTF
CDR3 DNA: TGTGCCAGCAGTTTTCAGGCCCCTTGGAAGACGGGGGGCTACACCTTC

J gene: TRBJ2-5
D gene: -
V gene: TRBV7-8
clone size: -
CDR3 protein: CASSLVWSGVYQETQYF
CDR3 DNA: TGTGCCAGCAGCTTAGTTTGGTCAGGGGTGTACCAAGAGACCCAGTACTTC

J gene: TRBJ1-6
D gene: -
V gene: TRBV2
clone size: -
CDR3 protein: CASSEARGNSPLHF
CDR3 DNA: TGTGCCAGCAGTGAAGCGCGGGGGAATTCACCCCTCCACTTT

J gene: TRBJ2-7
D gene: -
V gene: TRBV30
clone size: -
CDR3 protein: CAWATSSEYEQYF
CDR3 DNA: TGTGCCTGGGCAACTAGCTCCGAATACGAGCAGTACTTC

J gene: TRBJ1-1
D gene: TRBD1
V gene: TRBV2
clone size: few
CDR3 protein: CASSFAGGTEAFF
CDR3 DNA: TGTGCCAGCAGCTTTGCAGGGGGCACTGAAGCTTTCTTT